This TCR beta chain appears in the sequencing data of a study of blood T cell repertoires in COVID-19. Assay used: immunoSEQ multiplex PCR; TCRdb lists only in-frame clones, some missing. The repertoire has tens of thousands of clones, roughly 85% of them found once; the top ten carry 10%. CDR1 LGHDT and CDR2 YNNKEL come from the germline V gene (reference sequence). This CDR3 is built from 15 residues. Trimming at V came to 4 bases and at J to 1 base, leaving 4 bases not matched to a gene. The specimen was peripheral blood. The rearrangement joins TRBV3-1 (or the pseudogene TRBV3-2) to TRBJ1-1; TRBD1 matches 9 bases. This clonotype originated in a human donor in a cohort sampled during active COVID-19. The CDR3 loop reads CASSPKQGANTEAFF. As DNA, the CDR3 is TGTGCCAGCAGCCCGAAACAGGGGGCGAACACTGAAGCTTTCTTT.